The clone carrying this T cell receptor beta chain was seen a handful of times. Its antigen is still unknown. TCRdb keeps only in-frame clones here, not all; method: immunoSEQ multiplex PCR. The table lists some 3,300 clones, more than 30% of them singletons, with approximately 30% in the top ten. This specimen belongs to a study of sequential checkpoint blockade in melanoma. Study at large: Each arm's sequence ended with maintenance nivolumab. TCRβ was sequenced from DNA of 91 pretreatment tumors. Twenty-two patients had tumor biopsies before treatment and at week 13.

Documented treatment: randomized to nivolumab then ipilimumab (arm A) or the reverse (arm B). Study results and caveats: About 30 times likelier clinical benefit followed increased tumor T-cell fraction and clonality.

The sequences come from tumor tissue (inferred from file names), collected from a patient given nivolumab and ipilimumab in sequence. The receptor comes from a human donor with melanoma.

This CDR3 reads CASSLSGRQGNYGYTF. The CDR3 DNA sequence: TGTGCCAGCAGTTTAAGTGGGCGACAGGGCAACTATGGCTACACCTTC. V gene TRBV28 combines with J gene TRBJ1-2; 7 nucleotides line up with TRBD1. Germline trimming cut 2 bases from V and 2 bases from J; bases unmatched to any gene: 8. The CDR3 loop spans 16 amino acids. Germline-derived CDR1 and CDR2 are MDHEN and SYDVKM.